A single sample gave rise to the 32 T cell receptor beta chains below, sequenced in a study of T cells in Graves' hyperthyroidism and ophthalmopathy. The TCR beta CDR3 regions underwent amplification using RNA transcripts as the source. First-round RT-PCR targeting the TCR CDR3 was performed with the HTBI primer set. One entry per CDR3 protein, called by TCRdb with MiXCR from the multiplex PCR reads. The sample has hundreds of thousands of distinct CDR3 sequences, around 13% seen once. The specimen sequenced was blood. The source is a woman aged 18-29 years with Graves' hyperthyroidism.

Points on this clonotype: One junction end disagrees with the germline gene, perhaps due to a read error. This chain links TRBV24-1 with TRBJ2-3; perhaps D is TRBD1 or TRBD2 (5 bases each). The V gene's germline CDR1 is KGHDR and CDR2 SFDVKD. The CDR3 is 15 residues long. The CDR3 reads CANSDPDSGTDTQYF. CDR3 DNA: TGTGCCAACAGTGACCCTGACAGCGGTACAGATACGCAGTATTTT.

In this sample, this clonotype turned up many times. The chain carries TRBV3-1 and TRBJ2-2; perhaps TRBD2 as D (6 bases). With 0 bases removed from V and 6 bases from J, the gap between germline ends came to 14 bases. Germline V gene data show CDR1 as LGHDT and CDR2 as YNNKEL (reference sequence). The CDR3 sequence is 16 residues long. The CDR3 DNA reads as TGTGCCAGCAGCCAAGAATGGCCTAGCGCGGCCGGGGAGCTGTTTTTT. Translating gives CASSQEWPSAAGELFF.

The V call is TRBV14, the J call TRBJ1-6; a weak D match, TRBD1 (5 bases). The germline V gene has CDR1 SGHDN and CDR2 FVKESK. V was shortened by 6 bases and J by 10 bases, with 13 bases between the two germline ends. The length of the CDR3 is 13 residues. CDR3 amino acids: CASSQTWGSPLHF. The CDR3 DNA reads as TGTGCCAGCAGTCAAACTTGGGGGTCACCCCTCCACTTT. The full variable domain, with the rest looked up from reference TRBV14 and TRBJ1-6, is EAGVTQFPSHSVIEKGQTVTLRCDPISGHDNLYWYRRVMGKEIKFLLHFVKESKQDESGMPNNRFLAERTGGTYSTLKVQPAELEDSGVYFCASSQTWGSPLHFGNGTRLTVT.

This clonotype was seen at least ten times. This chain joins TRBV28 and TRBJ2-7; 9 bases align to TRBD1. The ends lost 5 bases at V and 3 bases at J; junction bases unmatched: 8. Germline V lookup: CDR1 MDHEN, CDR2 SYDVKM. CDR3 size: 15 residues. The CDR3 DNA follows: TGTGCCAGCAGTGATGGGACAGGGTTGGGCTACGAGCAGTACTTC. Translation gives CASSDGTGLGYEQYF. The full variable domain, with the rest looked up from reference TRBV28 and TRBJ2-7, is DVKVTQSSRYLVKRTGEKVFLECVQDMDHENMFWYRQDPGLGLRLIYFSYDVKMKEKGDIPEGYSVSREKKERFSLILESASTNQTSMYLCASSDGTGLGYEQYFGPGTRLTVT.

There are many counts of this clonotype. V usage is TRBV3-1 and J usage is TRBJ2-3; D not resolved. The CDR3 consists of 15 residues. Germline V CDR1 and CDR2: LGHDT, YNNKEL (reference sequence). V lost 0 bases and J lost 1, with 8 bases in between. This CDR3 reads CASSQEVIRTDTQYF. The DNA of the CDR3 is TGTGCCAGCAGCCAAGAGGTCATCCGCACAGATACGCAGTATTTT.

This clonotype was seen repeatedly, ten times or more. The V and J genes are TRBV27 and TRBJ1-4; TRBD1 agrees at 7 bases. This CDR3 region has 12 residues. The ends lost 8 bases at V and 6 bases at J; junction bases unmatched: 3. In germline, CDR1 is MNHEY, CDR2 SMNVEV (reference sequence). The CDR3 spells CASGTAYEKLFF. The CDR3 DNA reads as TGTGCCAGCGGGACAGCTTATGAAAAACTGTTTTTT.

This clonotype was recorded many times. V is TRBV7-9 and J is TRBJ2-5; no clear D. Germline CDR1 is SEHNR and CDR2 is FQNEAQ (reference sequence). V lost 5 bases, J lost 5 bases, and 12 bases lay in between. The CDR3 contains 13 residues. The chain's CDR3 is CASSQITWETQYF. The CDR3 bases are TGTGCCAGCAGCCAGATAACGTGGGAGACCCAGTACTTC.

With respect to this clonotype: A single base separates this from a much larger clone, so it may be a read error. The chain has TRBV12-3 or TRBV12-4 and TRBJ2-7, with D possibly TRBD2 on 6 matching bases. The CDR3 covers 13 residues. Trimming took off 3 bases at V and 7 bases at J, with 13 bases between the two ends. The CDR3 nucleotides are TGTGCCAGCAGTTTCGCCGGGGAGGATGAGCAGTACTTC. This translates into CASSFAGEDEQYF.

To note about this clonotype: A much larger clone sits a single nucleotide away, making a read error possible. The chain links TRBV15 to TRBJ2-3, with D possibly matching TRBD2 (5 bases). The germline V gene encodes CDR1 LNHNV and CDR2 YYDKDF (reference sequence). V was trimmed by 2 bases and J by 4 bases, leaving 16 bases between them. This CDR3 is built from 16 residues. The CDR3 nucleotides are TGTGCCACCAGCAGATTCCCGAGGGTCATCGCAGATACGCAGTATTTT. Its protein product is CATSRFPRVIADTQYF.

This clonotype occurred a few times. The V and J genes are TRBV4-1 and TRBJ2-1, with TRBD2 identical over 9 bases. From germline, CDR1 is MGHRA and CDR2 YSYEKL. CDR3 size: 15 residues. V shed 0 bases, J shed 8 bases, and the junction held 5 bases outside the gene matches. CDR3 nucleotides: TGCGCCAGCAGCCAAGACTTTCTAGCGGGATATGAGCAGTTCTTC. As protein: CASSQDFLAGYEQFF.

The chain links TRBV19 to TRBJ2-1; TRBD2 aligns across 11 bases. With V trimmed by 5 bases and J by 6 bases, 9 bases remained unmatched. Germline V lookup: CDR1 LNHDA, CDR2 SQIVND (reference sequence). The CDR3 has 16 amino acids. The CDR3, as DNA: TGTGCCAGTAGTGTCACACTAGCGGGAGTGCCCAATGAGCAGTTCTTC. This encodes CASSVTLAGVPNEQFF.

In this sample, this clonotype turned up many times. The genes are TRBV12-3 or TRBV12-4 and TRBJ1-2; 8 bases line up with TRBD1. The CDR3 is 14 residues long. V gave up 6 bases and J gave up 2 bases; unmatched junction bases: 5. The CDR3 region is CASSSDRVNYGYTF. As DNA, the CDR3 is TGTGCCAGCAGCTCGGACAGGGTCAACTATGGCTACACCTTC.

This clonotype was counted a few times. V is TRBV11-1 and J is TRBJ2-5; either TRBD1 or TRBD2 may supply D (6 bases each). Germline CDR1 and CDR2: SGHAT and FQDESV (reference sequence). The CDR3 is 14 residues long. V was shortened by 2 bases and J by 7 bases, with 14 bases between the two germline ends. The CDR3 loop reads CASSLIRGDGTQYF. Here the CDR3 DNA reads TGTGCCAGCAGCTTAATAAGGGGGGACGGGACCCAGTACTTC.

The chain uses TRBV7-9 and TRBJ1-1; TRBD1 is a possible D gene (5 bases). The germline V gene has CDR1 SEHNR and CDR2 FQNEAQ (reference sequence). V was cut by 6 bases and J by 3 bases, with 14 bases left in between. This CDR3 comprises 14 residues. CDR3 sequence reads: CASSRTGDHTEAFF. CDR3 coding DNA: TGTGCCAGCAGTCGCACAGGAGACCACACTGAAGCTTTCTTT.

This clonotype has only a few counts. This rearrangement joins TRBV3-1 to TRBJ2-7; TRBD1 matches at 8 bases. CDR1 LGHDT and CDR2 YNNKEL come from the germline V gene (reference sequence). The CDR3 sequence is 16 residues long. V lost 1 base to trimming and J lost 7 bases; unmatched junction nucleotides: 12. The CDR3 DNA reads TGTGCCAGCAGCCAAGGGGGGCAGGGGGCCCCTAGGGAGCAGTACTTC. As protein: CASSQGGQGAPREQYF.

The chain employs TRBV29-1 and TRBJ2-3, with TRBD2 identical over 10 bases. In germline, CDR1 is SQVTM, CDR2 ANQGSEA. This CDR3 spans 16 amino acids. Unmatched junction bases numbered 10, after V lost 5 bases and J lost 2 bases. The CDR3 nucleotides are TGCAGCGTTATAGGGGAGACTAGCGGGTCCACAGATACGCAGTATTTT. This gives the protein CSVIGETSGSTDTQYF.

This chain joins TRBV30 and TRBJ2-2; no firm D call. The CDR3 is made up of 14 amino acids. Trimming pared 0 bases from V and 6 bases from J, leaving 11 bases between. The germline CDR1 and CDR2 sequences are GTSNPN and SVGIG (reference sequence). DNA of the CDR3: TGTGCCTGGAGTGTACTCGACTTGGCCGGGGAGCTGTTTTTT. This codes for CAWSVLDLAGELFF.

Here the CDR3 reads CSAREPGGRAKNIQYF. CDR3 DNA: TGCAGTGCTAGAGAACCAGGGGGCAGGGCCAAAAACATTCAGTACTTC. This rearrangement joins TRBV20-1 to TRBJ2-4, with 8 bases lining up with TRBD1. V was pared by 0 bases and J by 1 base, with 5 bases of the junction left unmatched. CDR1 is DFQATT, CDR2 SNEGSKA, per germline (reference sequence). The CDR3 extends over 16 amino acids.

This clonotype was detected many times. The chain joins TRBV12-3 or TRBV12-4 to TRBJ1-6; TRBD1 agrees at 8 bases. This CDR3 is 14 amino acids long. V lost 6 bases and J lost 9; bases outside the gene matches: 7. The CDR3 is CASRKDRARSPLHF. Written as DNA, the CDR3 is TGTGCCAGCAGAAAGGACAGGGCGCGTTCACCCCTCCACTTT.

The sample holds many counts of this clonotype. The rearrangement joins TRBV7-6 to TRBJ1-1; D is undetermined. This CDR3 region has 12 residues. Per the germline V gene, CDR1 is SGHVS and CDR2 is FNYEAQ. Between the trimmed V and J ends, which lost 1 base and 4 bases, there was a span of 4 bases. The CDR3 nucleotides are TGTGCCAGCAGCTTAGATTTCACTGAAGCTTTCTTT. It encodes CASSLDFTEAFF.

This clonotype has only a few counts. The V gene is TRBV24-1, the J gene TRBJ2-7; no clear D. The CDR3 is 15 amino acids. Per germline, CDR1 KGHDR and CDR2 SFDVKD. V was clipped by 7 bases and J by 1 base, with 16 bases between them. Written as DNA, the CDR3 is TGTGCCACCAGGACCCTTCTAGGGCATTCCTACGAGCAGTACTTC. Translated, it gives CATRTLLGHSYEQYF.

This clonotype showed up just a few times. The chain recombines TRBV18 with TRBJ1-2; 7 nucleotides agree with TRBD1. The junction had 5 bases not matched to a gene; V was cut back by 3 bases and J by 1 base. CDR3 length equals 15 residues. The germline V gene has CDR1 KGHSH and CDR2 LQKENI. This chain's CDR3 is CASSPYRGLNYGYTF. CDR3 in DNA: TGTGCCAGCTCACCCTACAGGGGCCTTAACTATGGCTACACCTTC.

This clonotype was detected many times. CDR3 nucleotides: TGTGCCAGCTCACCTGACGCCTCCTATGGCTACACCTTC. It specifies CASSPDASYGYTF. V gene TRBV18 combines with J gene TRBJ1-2; D call uncertain. The germline V gene has CDR1 KGHSH and CDR2 LQKENI. V gave up 3 bases and J gave up 4 bases, with 9 bases separating them. CDR3 size: 13 residues.

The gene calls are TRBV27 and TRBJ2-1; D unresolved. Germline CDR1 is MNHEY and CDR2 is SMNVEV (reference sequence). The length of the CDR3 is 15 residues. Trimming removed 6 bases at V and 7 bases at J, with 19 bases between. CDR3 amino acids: CASSAEVDDRNEQFF. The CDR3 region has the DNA TGTGCCAGCAGCGCCGAGGTGGACGATAGGAATGAGCAGTTCTTC.

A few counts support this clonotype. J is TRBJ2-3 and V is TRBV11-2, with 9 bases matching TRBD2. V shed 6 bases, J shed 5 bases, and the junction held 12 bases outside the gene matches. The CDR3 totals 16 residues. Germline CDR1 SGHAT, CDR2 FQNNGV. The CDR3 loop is CASRPGWIAGEDTQYF. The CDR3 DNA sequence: TGTGCCAGCAGACCCGGATGGATAGCGGGAGAAGATACGCAGTATTTT.

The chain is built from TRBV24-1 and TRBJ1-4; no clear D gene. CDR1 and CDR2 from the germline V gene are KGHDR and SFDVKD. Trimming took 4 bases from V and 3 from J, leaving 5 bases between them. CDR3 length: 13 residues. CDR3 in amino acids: CATSEGSNEKLFF. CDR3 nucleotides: TGTGCCACCAGTGAAGGGTCTAATGAAAAACTGTTTTTT.

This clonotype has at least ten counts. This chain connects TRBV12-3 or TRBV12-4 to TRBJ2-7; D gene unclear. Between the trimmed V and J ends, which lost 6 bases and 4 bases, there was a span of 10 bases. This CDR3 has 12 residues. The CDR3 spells CASRHQAYEQYF. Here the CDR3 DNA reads TGTGCCAGCAGACACCAGGCTTACGAGCAGTACTTC.

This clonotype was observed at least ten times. The CDR3 protein is CASSLTGNTQYF. In DNA form, the CDR3 reads TGTGCCAGCAGCTTAACCGGGAATACGCAGTATTTT. This chain links TRBV7-3 with TRBJ2-3; D might be TRBD2 (5 bases). The V gene lost 0 bases and the J gene lost 7 bases, with 5 bases spanning the gap. Germline-derived CDR1 and CDR2 are SGHTA and FQGTGA. CDR3 length: 12 amino acids.

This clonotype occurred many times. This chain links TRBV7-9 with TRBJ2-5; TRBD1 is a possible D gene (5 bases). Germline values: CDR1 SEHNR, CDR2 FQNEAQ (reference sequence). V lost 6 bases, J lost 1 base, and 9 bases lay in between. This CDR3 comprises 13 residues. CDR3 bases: TGTGCCAGCAGAACAGGCACCCAAGAGACCCAGTACTTC. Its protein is CASRTGTQETQYF.

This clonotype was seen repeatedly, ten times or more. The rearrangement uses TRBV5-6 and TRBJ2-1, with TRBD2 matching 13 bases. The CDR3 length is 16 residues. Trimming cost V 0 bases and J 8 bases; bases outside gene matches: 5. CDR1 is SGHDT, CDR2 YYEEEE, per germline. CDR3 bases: TGTGCCAGCAGCTTGGCCGTACTAGCGGGGGGGGATGAGCAGTTCTTC. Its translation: CASSLAVLAGGDEQFF.

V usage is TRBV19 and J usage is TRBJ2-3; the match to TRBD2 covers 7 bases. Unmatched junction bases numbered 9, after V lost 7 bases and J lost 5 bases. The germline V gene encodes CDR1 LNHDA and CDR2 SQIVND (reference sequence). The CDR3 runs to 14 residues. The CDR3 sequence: CASMKTSVGDTQYF. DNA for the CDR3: TGTGCCAGTATGAAAACTAGCGTTGGAGATACGCAGTATTTT.

The CDR3 region is CASRAGGLNDEQFF. The CDR3 DNA reads TGCGCCAGCAGGGCAGGGGGCTTAAATGATGAGCAGTTCTTC. This rearrangement joins TRBV5-1 to TRBJ2-1; 8 bases fit TRBD1. The germline CDR1 and CDR2 sequences are SGHRS and YFSETQ. This CDR3 region has 14 residues. J lost 8 bases, V lost 5 bases, and 9 bases had no gene match.